This TCR beta chain was identified in a study of low-dose radiotherapy and immunotherapy resistance in tumors. Study-level background: Cohort 2 patients were irradiated with 1 Gy every two weeks, reaching 13 Gy over 26 weeks. Each patient was administered nivolumab intravenously at 240 mg, which was a flat dose, every two weeks, along with intravenous ipilimumab at 1 mg/kg every six weeks.

The length of the CDR3 is 13 residues. Germline V gene sequence: CDR1 SGHTA, CDR2 FQGNSA. V was trimmed by 6 bases and J by 1 base, leaving 10 bases between them. Time point in this sample: before trial treatment. Donors were administered nivolumab, ipilimumab, aspirin and low-dose cyclophosphamide, together with low-dose radiotherapy. This clonotype was observed at least ten times. TRAV- and TRBV-specific primers primed first-strand cDNA, covering alpha and beta chains. PCR amplification of the TCRs was performed with Phusion for approximately 20 PCR cycles, and it relied on a constant-region primer together with a V-primer adapter. Amplification of isolated mRNA was accomplished via in vitro transcription. TCRdb independently ran MiXCR on the reads; one entry per CDR3 protein. The sample includes around 65,000 distinct CDR3 sequences, 26% of them seen just once.

The receptor was derived from a male donor with rectosigmoid adenocarcinoma. The chain combines TRBV7-2 with TRBJ2-7; D gene unclear. This specimen was PBMCs, taken before treatment. For the CDR3, the DNA is TGTGCCAGCAGTGGGTCCCATTCCTACGAGCAGTACTTC. Translated: CASSGSHSYEQYF.